This TCR beta chain was found in a study of Graves' ophthalmopathy and Graves' hyperthyroidism. About the study: No progression to ophthalmopathy over 18 months defined stable hyperthyroidism. Notes on the study in general: In blood, most expanded thyroid clonotypes above 0.001 frequency were also detected.

This clonotype was detected ten times or more. The antigen remains undetermined. Hyperthyroidism patients were newly diagnosed, ill under 2 months, and aged 18 to 65 years. RNA transcripts served as template for amplifying TCR beta CDR3 sequences. Investigators did first-round RT-PCR with HTBI primers, then second-round multiplex PCR. TCRdb re-derived calls from the multiplex PCR reads in MiXCR, one entry per CDR3 protein. The data show roughly 1.1 million distinct CDR3 sequences, about 36% seen once. The specimen sequenced was peripheral blood or thyroid tissue (not recorded which). This receptor was obtained from an adult man with Graves' hyperthyroidism.

CDR3 DNA sequence: TGCAGTGCTAGCCCGACAGGGATGAACACTGAAGCTTTCTTT. Protein: CSASPTGMNTEAFF. The rearrangement joins TRBV20-1 to TRBJ1-1, with 7 bases fitting TRBD1. Germline CDR1 and CDR2: DFQATT and SNEGSKA (reference sequence). This CDR3 is built from 14 residues. J lost 0 bases, V lost 3 bases, and 4 bases had no gene match.